This TCR beta chain was identified in a study of T cell clonality in common variable immunodeficiency. Study results and caveats: Fewer deletions and N-nucleotide insertions were reportedly seen in common variable immunodeficiency TCR beta sequences.

Some clones are missing from TCRdb's copy, which holds only in-frame ones; the method was immunoSEQ multiplex PCR. Singletons are absent from the sample, which has over 30,000 clones. The table lists this clone with many counts. The antigen is unknown. The source of this sequence is a human donor with common variable immunodeficiency. The sample was peripheral blood mononuclear cells.

Here the CDR3 reads CASSLSTGQSSGNTIYF. CDR3 DNA (partial): TGTGCCAGCAGCTTGTCGACAGGGCAATCCTCTGGAAACACC. This sequence joins TRBV7-3 and TRBJ1-3; 7 bases align to TRBD1. The CDR3 end is not reached by the read, which stops 3 residues before it; the germline J gene fills it in. The CDR3 has 17 amino acids. CDR1 is SGHTA and CDR2 is FQGTGA in the germline V gene. The J segment lost 0 bases and the V segment lost 3 bases, leaving 8 bases of the junction unmatched. The full variable domain, its missing parts supplied by reference TRBV7-3 and TRBJ1-3, is GAGVSQTPSNKVTEKGKYVELRCDPISGHTALYWYRQSLGQGPEFLIYFQGTGAADDSGLPNDRFFAVRPEGSVSTLKIQRTERGDSAVYLCASSLSTGQSSGNTIYFGEGSWLTVV.